These 20 T cell receptor beta chains share one sample of origin, sequenced in a study of T cells in localized non-small cell lung cancer. The table came from immunoSEQ multiplex PCR; TCRdb's copy has only in-frame clones and leaves some out. In the table there are about 41,000 clones, about nine tenths of which are singletons. This specimen consisted of peripheral blood, obtained before any cancer treatment. These receptors originate from a female donor over 55 with stage I squamous cell lung carcinoma.

This clone appeared a single time. V is TRBV7-2 and J is TRBJ1-3; no definite D call. The V gene's germline CDR1 is SGHTA and CDR2 FQGNSA. V was clipped by 5 bases and J by 0 bases, with 17 bases between them. The CDR3 has 17 residues. In nucleotides, the CDR3 is TGTGCCAGCAGCACCGGCCCTCCGAGGCACTCTGGAAACACCATATATTTT. Amino acid sequence: CASSTGPPRHSGNTIYF.

J is TRBJ1-5 and V is TRBV14; tentative D call: TRBD1 (6 bases). The germline CDR1 and CDR2 sequences are SGHDN and FVKESK. The V end lost 1 base, the J end lost 4 bases, and 11 bases lay between the germline ends. CDR3 length equals 15 residues. The CDR3 bases are TGTGCCAGCAGCCAAGGAGGGGGAAGGAATCAGCCCCAGCATTTT. Translation gives CASSQGGGRNQPQHF. The full variable domain, rest sourced from reference TRBV14 and TRBJ1-5, is EAGVTQFPSHSVIEKGQTVTLRCDPISGHDNLYWYRRVMGKEIKFLLHFVKESKQDESGMPNNRFLAERTGGTYSTLKVQPAELEDSGVYFCASSQGGGRNQPQHFGDGTRLSIL.

The rearrangement joins TRBV5-4 to TRBJ2-7; 8 bases are a match to TRBD2. The ends lost 1 base at V and 7 bases at J; junction bases unmatched: 7. Germline V gene sequence: CDR1 SGHNT, CDR2 YYREEE (reference sequence). The CDR3 has 14 amino acids. CDR3 loop: CASSLNGRAYEQYF. The CDR3 DNA reads as TGTGCCAGCAGCTTGAACGGGAGGGCTTATGAGCAGTACTTC. Based on the CDR3 plus reference TRBV5-4 and TRBJ2-7, the full variable domain is ETGVTQSPTHLIKTRGQQVTLRCSSQSGHNTVSWYQQALGQGPQFIFQYYREEENGRGNFPPRFSGLQFPNYSSELNVNALELDDSALYLCASSLNGRAYEQYFGPGTRLTVT.

The V and J genes are TRBV7-9 and TRBJ2-3; 8 nucleotides match TRBD2. This CDR3 has 16 residues. V dropped 1 base and J dropped 2; count of bases not matched to a gene: 5. The germline V gene has CDR1 SEHNR and CDR2 FQNEAQ (reference sequence). The DNA of the CDR3 is TGTGCCAGCAGCTTAGGGGCGGGAGGCTACACAGATACGCAGTATTTT. Translated: CASSLGAGGYTDTQYF.

This chain joins TRBV5-6 and TRBJ2-5; 12 bases are a match to TRBD2. Germline V gene sequence: CDR1 SGHDT, CDR2 YYEEEE. The length of the CDR3 is 17 residues. J was trimmed by 5 bases and V by 0 bases; bases with no gene match: 8. CDR3 nucleotide sequence: TGTGCCAGCAGCTTGGGACGCAGACTAGCGGGAGTGGAGACCCAGTACTTC. It encodes CASSLGRRLAGVETQYF.

The chain couples TRBV7-3 to TRBJ2-2; the D gene is possibly TRBD2 (5 bases). The CDR3 consists of 15 residues. Germline V gives CDR1 SGHTA, CDR2 FQGTGA. V gave up 4 bases and J gave up 5 bases, with 14 bases separating them. In DNA form, the CDR3 reads TGTGCCAGCAGCTCCGACGTGAGAGGGACCGGGGAGCTGTTTTTT. This translates into CASSSDVRGTGELFF.

V and J are TRBV4-3 and TRBJ1-1; a weak D match, TRBD1 (5 bases). The CDR3 has 16 amino acids. V was cut by 5 bases and J by 5 bases, with 21 bases left in between. From germline, CDR1 is LGHNA and CDR2 YSLEER. This CDR3 reads CASSLRPGKWGTEAFF. DNA for the CDR3: TGCGCCAGCAGCTTGCGACCGGGGAAATGGGGGACTGAAGCTTTCTTT.

The chain joins TRBV6-5 to TRBJ2-3, with a tentative D call TRBD2 (6 bases). The CDR3 length is 15 residues. Trimming stripped 2 bases from V and 2 bases from J, with 11 bases between. Germline CDR1 MNHEY, CDR2 SVGAGI. The DNA of the CDR3 is TGTGCCAGCAGTTACGCTAGGGACTCCACAGATACGCAGTATTTT. Translated: CASSYARDSTDTQYF.

The rearrangement links TRBV7-3 to TRBJ2-1; 14 nucleotides line up with TRBD2. The CDR3 has 16 amino acids. The V and J ends lost 5 bases and 7 bases, in that order; junction bases with no gene match: 7. Per germline, CDR1 SGHTA and CDR2 FQGTGA. The CDR3 nucleotides are TGTGCCAGCAGCCAAGCCCGACTAGCGGGAGGGAATGAGCAGTTCTTC. Protein: CASSQARLAGGNEQFF.

This chain connects TRBV11-3 to TRBJ2-1; TRBD2 agrees at 10 bases. Trimming took 5 bases from V and 5 from J; bases not matched to a gene: 15. CDR1 is SGHNT, CDR2 YENEEA, per germline. CDR3 length: 18 residues. CDR3 residues: CASSQGATSGRINNEQFF. CDR3 bases: TGTGCCAGCAGCCAGGGGGCGACTAGCGGGCGGATAAACAATGAGCAGTTCTTC.

The rearrangement uses TRBV4-3 and TRBJ1-2; a weak D match, TRBD1 (5 bases). The CDR3 sequence is 14 residues long. V lost 1 base, J lost 0 bases, and 6 bases lay in between. The germline V gene has CDR1 LGHNA and CDR2 YSLEER. This chain's CDR3 is CASSQGQTNYGYTF. CDR3 coding DNA: TGCGCCAGCAGCCAAGGACAGACTAACTATGGCTACACCTTC.

The chain has TRBV11-3 and TRBJ2-1, with D maybe TRBD1 (6 bases). With 4 bases removed from V and 4 bases from J, the gap between germline ends came to 11 bases. This CDR3 has 14 residues. Germline CDR1 is SGHNT and CDR2 is YENEEA. CDR3 region: CASSSPGQYNEQFF. The CDR3 bases are TGTGCCAGCAGCTCGCCCGGACAGTACAATGAGCAGTTCTTC.

This chain connects TRBV28 to TRBJ1-3; TRBD1 matches 7 bases. After removal of 8 bases from V and 2 bases from J, the junction contained 9 bases not matched to a gene. Germline values: CDR1 MDHEN, CDR2 SYDVKM. The CDR3 runs to 15 residues. The CDR3 region has the DNA TGTGCCAGCGCCACCCCAGGGGGGGCTGGAAACACCATATATTTT. Protein: CASATPGGAGNTIYF.

With regard to this clone: Additional DNA sequences in this sample encode the identical CDR3. The chain recombines TRBV29-1 with TRBJ2-7, with D unresolved. Germline V gene lookup returns CDR1 SQVTM and CDR2 ANQGSEA. This CDR3 contains 10 residues. The germline V and J ends were trimmed by 4 bases and 7 bases, with 8 bases remaining between them. This chain's CDR3 is CSVGDGEQYF. The CDR3 DNA follows: TGCAGCGTTGGCGACGGGGAGCAGTACTTC.

The chain combines TRBV7-2 with TRBJ2-7; D is perhaps TRBD2 (6 bases). The CDR3 contains 16 residues. V was cut by 5 bases and J by 5 bases, with 22 bases left in between. Germline-derived CDR1 and CDR2 are SGHTA and FQGNSA. The CDR3 region is CASSLYSGTSVNEQYF. The CDR3 DNA is TGTGCCAGCAGCCTTTATTCCGGGACTTCGGTCAACGAGCAGTACTTC.

The chain carries TRBV9 and TRBJ1-2; the match to TRBD1 covers 9 bases. The CDR3 covers 17 residues. Germline values: CDR1 SGDLS, CDR2 YYNGEE. V shed 4 bases, J shed 3 bases, and the junction held 13 bases outside the gene matches. Here the CDR3 reads CASSTTVGTGLHYGYTF. CDR3 nucleotide sequence: TGTGCCAGCAGCACAACGGTCGGGACAGGGCTCCACTATGGCTACACCTTC.

V and J are TRBV7-2 and TRBJ1-6; TRBD1 aligns across 7 bases. CDR3 length equals 15 residues. Germline V lookup: CDR1 SGHTA, CDR2 FQGNSA. Trimming removed 5 bases from V and 10 bases from J; junction bases left unmatched: 11. CDR3 coding DNA: TGTGCCAGCAGCCCAAACTACAGGGGTAGGTCACCCCTCCACTTT. Protein product: CASSPNYRGRSPLHF.

The chain links TRBV5-6 to TRBJ1-1; D unresolved. CDR1 SGHDT and CDR2 YYEEEE come from the germline V gene. V was clipped by 1 base and J by 0 bases, with 13 bases between them. This CDR3 is built from 16 residues. CDR3 nucleotides: TGTGCCAGCAGCTTGTGGGGTCAGGTCGTGAACACTGAAGCTTTCTTT. Translation: CASSLWGQVVNTEAFF.

This clone was seen a few times. CDR3 loop: CAWGVLRAGYTF. In DNA form, the CDR3 reads TGTGCCTGGGGGGTTTTGAGGGCAGGCTACACCTTC. The chain combines TRBV30 with TRBJ1-2; D not resolved. CDR1 is GTSNPN, CDR2 SVGIG, per germline (reference sequence). The ends were cut back, 5 bases at V and 8 bases at J, with 15 bases in the middle. This CDR3 comprises 12 residues.

This sequence joins TRBV2 and TRBJ2-7; D might be TRBD1 or TRBD2, each matching 5 bases. The CDR3 is made up of 15 amino acids. The V end lost 7 bases, the J end lost 1 base, and 17 bases lay between the germline ends. Germline V gene data show CDR1 as SNHLY and CDR2 as FYNNEI. In DNA, the CDR3 is TGTGCCAGCACTCTTCAGGGCCGGAGGTCCTACGAGCAGTACTTC. Protein sequence: CASTLQGRRSYEQYF.